Sequencing of this T cell receptor (beta chain) was carried out in a study of shared clonotypes between healthy human individuals. About the research overall: Researchers drew samples from a couple of women and three men aged 18 to 49.

Details on this clone: The target antigen is unknown.

Using immunoSEQ multiplex PCR, the repertoire was profiled, and TCRdb retains in-frame clones only, with some absent. In the table there are roughly 1 million clones, around 82% of which are singletons. The CDR3 extends over 13 amino acids. Germline lookup yields CDR1 MNHNS and CDR2 SASEGT. Deletions cut 8 bases from V and 3 bases from J, with 14 bases between. Whole-study results and caveats: Estimated richness was generally greater in naive than memory subsets. With few donors, the genetic and exposure-history diversity represented was limited.

This TCR derives from a man younger than 35 in good health. Some clones in this sample may be carry-over from other donors' samples. The V and J genes are TRBV6-1 and TRBJ2-7, with a weak D call TRBD2 (5 bases). Sequencing was performed on memory CD4+ T cells from PBMCs. Subset specified: CD45RA-negative fraction. This CDR3 is CASRQTGYYEQYF. The CDR3 DNA sequence: TGTGCCAGCCGGCAGACGGGGTACTACGAGCAGTACTTC.